One sample yielded the 6 T cell receptor beta chains listed below, sequenced in a study of shared clonotypes between healthy human individuals. Clones were sequenced by immunoSEQ multiplex PCR, and TCRdb holds only the in-frame ones, with some missing. Of about half a million clones listed, 60% to 80% are singletons. Sample: PBMCs. The source is a woman aged 40-49 years in good health. Some clones in this sample may be carry-over from other donors' samples.

The J gene is TRBJ2-1, the V gene TRBV7-9; 10 bases match TRBD2. The germline gives CDR1 SEHNR, CDR2 FQNEAQ (reference sequence). The CDR3 loop spans 14 amino acids. Germline trimming cut 2 bases from V and 8 bases from J; bases unmatched to any gene: 3. CDR3 sequence reads: CASSLWLAGDEQFF. CDR3 nucleotides: TGTGCCAGCAGCTTATGGCTAGCGGGAGATGAGCAGTTCTTC.

CDR3 in amino acids: CASSELTPYIVGEKLFF. As DNA, the CDR3 is TGTGCCAGCAGTGAACTAACCCCCTATATCGTGGGTGAAAAACTGTTTTTT. The V and J genes are TRBV2 and TRBJ1-4; D remains ambiguous. CDR1 is SNHLY, CDR2 FYNNEI, per germline. Trimming stripped 2 bases from V and 7 bases from J, with 20 bases between. The CDR3 is 17 residues long.

The J gene is TRBJ1-1, the V gene TRBV18; a possible D gene is TRBD1 (6 bases). V shed 2 bases and J shed 3 bases, with 13 bases lying between them. The germline gives CDR1 KGHSH, CDR2 LQKENI. The CDR3 totals 15 residues. The CDR3 DNA reads TGTGCCAGCTCACCAAAGGGGGATGGGGACACTGAAGCTTTCTTT. As protein: CASSPKGDGDTEAFF.

This clone was recorded a few times. V gene TRBV11-2 combines with J gene TRBJ2-1; 8 nucleotides align to TRBD1. V lost 5 bases, J lost 3 bases, and 6 bases stayed unmatched. This CDR3 is built from 15 residues. From germline, CDR1 is SGHAT and CDR2 FQNNGV. CDR3 coding DNA: TGTGCCAGCAGCCCCCAGGGGGCTGACTACAATGAGCAGTTCTTC. Protein sequence: CASSPQGADYNEQFF.

The chain couples TRBV7-8 to TRBJ1-1; 10 positions agree with TRBD1. The V and J ends lost 3 bases and 3 bases, in that order; junction bases with no gene match: 7. The CDR3 has 16 residues. CDR1 is SGHVS and CDR2 is FQNEAQ in the germline V gene. The DNA for the CDR3 is TGTGCCAGCAGCTTGGGGACAGGGGTTGAGGACACTGAAGCTTTCTTT. As protein: CASSLGTGVEDTEAFF. Filled out from reference TRBV7-8 and TRBJ1-1, the complete variable domain reads GAGVSQSPRYKVAKRGQDVALRCDPISGHVSLFWYQQALGQGPEFLTYFQNEAQLDKSGLPSDRFFAERPEGSVSTLKIQRTQQEDSAVYLCASSLGTGVEDTEAFFGQGTRLTVV.

This CDR3 reads CASSGYRVGQPQHF. The CDR3 DNA reads as TGTGCCAGCAGTGGATACAGGGTCGGCCAGCCCCAGCATTTT. The chain employs TRBV2 and TRBJ1-5; the D gene is possibly TRBD1 (6 bases). CDR1 is SNHLY, CDR2 FYNNEI, per germline. CDR3 length: 14 amino acids. Trimming took 4 bases from V and 7 from J, leaving 14 bases between them.